Listed here are 26 T cell receptor beta chains from one sample, sequenced in a study of T cell responses to AZD1222 COVID-19 vaccine. The assay was immunoSEQ multiplex PCR, and TCRdb's table has in-frame clones only and misses some. The sample consists of about 70,000 clones, roughly four fifths of them appearing once. The specimen was peripheral blood, collected 28 days after the second AZD1222 dose. Receptors originate from an adult who received the AZD1222 COVID-19 vaccine.

Details on this clone: One end of the junction varies from germline; a read error may be responsible. The chain employs TRBV5-6 and TRBJ1-1; possible D gene TRBD1, 5 bases. The CDR3 consists of 14 residues. Germline V gene data show CDR1 as SGHDT and CDR2 as YYEEEE. CDR3 sequence: CASTLKTANTEAFF. The CDR3 DNA reads TGTGCCAGCACCTTGAAGACAGCGAACACTGAAGCTTTCTTT.

The chain links TRBV6-5 to TRBJ1-2, with D perhaps matching TRBD1 (5 bases). CDR3 size: 13 residues. Germline CDR1 is MNHEY and CDR2 is SVGAGI. V lost 4 bases to trimming and J lost 6 bases, with 12 bases between them. The CDR3 spells CASSWGGVNGYTF. In DNA form, the CDR3 reads TGTGCCAGCAGTTGGGGGGGGGTTAATGGCTACACCTTC.

The chain carries TRBV12-3 or TRBV12-4 and TRBJ2-4; weak D call: TRBD2 (5 bases). This CDR3 has 13 residues. V lost 6 bases to trimming and J lost 9 bases, with 15 bases between them. The CDR3 is CASRTPVRGIQYF. The CDR3 DNA reads as TGTGCCAGCAGGACTCCTGTCCGGGGCATTCAGTACTTC.

The rearrangement uses TRBV5-5 and TRBJ1-4; D might be TRBD1 (5 bases). CDR1 SGHKS and CDR2 YYEKEE come from the germline V gene (reference sequence). The CDR3 has 14 amino acids. V lost 3 bases and J 0 bases, leaving 6 bases between the germline ends. CDR3 residues: CASSSRATNEKLFF. CDR3 sequence (DNA): TGTGCCAGCAGCTCCAGGGCAACTAATGAAAAACTGTTTTTT.

The chain employs TRBV23-1 and TRBJ1-2; 7 bases are shared with TRBD1. TRBV23-1 is an open reading frame, and its role is uncertain. The CDR3 totals 19 residues. The junction had 15 bases not matched to a gene; V was cut back by 0 bases and J by 2 bases. The CDR3 loop is CASSQSRGQVISQNYGYTF. As DNA, the CDR3 is TGCGCCAGCAGTCAATCGAGGGGGCAAGTAATTTCCCAGAACTATGGCTACACCTTC.

The chain combines TRBV14 with TRBJ2-1; the D gene is possibly TRBD1 (5 bases). CDR1 SGHDN and CDR2 FVKESK come from the germline V gene. V lost 0 bases to trimming and J lost 2 bases, with 11 bases between them. The CDR3 runs 16 residues. CDR3 bases: TGTGCCAGCAGCCAAGATATAGGGGCCGCCTACAATGAGCAGTTCTTC. It is translated as CASSQDIGAAYNEQFF.

V and J are TRBV14 and TRBJ2-2, with D maybe TRBD1 (6 bases). CDR3 length: 15 residues. Trimming took 4 bases from V and 7 from J, leaving 16 bases between them. The germline CDR1 and CDR2 sequences are SGHDN and FVKESK. The CDR3 sequence: CASSLWTAISGELFF. The DNA for the CDR3 is TGTGCCAGCAGCCTATGGACAGCCATAAGCGGGGAGCTGTTTTTT. The entire variable domain, with the rest obtained from reference TRBV14 and TRBJ2-2, is as follows: EAGVTQFPSHSVIEKGQTVTLRCDPISGHDNLYWYRRVMGKEIKFLLHFVKESKQDESGMPNNRFLAERTGGTYSTLKVQPAELEDSGVYFCASSLWTAISGELFFGEGSRLTVL.

J is TRBJ1-4 and V is TRBV7-9; 7 positions match TRBD1. Germline loops: CDR1 SEHNR, CDR2 FQNEAQ (reference sequence). The CDR3 has 13 residues. After removal of 4 bases from V and 8 bases from J, the junction contained 4 bases not matched to a gene. Written as DNA, the CDR3 is TGTGCCAGCAGCTCCGGACAGGAGGAAAAACTGTTTTTT. It specifies CASSSGQEEKLFF.

The chain employs TRBV18 and TRBJ2-5; 7 bases map to TRBD1. This CDR3 region has 14 residues. Trimming cost V 3 bases and J 3 bases; bases outside gene matches: 4. CDR1 KGHSH and CDR2 LQKENI come from the germline V gene. In DNA form, the CDR3 reads TGTGCCAGCTCACCGGGACAGACCGAAGAGACCCAGTACTTC. This translates into CASSPGQTEETQYF.

V and J are TRBV14 and TRBJ1-4; D not resolved. This CDR3 spans 18 amino acids. V was cut by 0 bases and J by 6 bases, with 20 bases left in between. Germline V gene sequence: CDR1 SGHDN, CDR2 FVKESK. CDR3 in DNA: TGTGCCAGCAGCCAAGACGGTAGTCCACCATTGGGTCATGAAAAACTGTTTTTT. As protein: CASSQDGSPPLGHEKLFF.

The chain recombines TRBV7-8 with TRBJ1-4; tentative D call: TRBD1 (6 bases). Trimming stripped 4 bases from V and 8 bases from J, with 17 bases between. CDR3 size: 15 residues. Germline lookup yields CDR1 SGHVS and CDR2 FQNEAQ. CDR3 amino acids: CASSYRVPGYEKLFF. The DNA for the CDR3 is TGTGCCAGCAGCTACAGGGTCCCTGGCTACGAAAAACTGTTTTTT.

V gene TRBV19 combines with J gene TRBJ1-3; D is undetermined. Trimming pared 3 bases from V and 3 bases from J, leaving 9 bases between. The germline V gene encodes CDR1 LNHDA and CDR2 SQIVND (reference sequence). The CDR3 runs 14 residues. CDR3 nucleotides: TGTGCCAGTAGTATGAAGTATTTTGGAAACACCATATATTTT. Its translation is CASSMKYFGNTIYF.

CDR3 loop: CASNDRTGGNQPQHF. The DNA for the CDR3 is TGTGCCAGCAATGATAGGACAGGGGGCAATCAGCCCCAGCATTTT. This chain uses TRBV2 with TRBJ1-5; 9 positions match TRBD1. V lost 7 bases, J lost 2 bases, and 6 bases stayed unmatched. CDR3 length: 15 amino acids. The germline gives CDR1 SNHLY, CDR2 FYNNEI.

The chain is built from TRBV6-6 and TRBJ2-7, with TRBD2 identical over 10 bases. The CDR3 is 14 residues long. The germline CDR1 and CDR2 sequences are MNHNY and SVGAGI (reference sequence). V lost 7 bases, J lost 3 bases, and 6 bases stayed unmatched. In DNA form, the CDR3 reads TGTGCCAGCACGACAGCGGGGGGGAGCTACGAGCAGTACTTC. Translated, it gives CASTTAGGSYEQYF.

The CDR3 bases are TGTGCCAGCAGCTTAACGGCTAGCGGCACAGATACGCAGTATTTT. Translation: CASSLTASGTDTQYF. The chain couples TRBV7-2 to TRBJ2-3, with D possibly TRBD2 on 6 matching bases. Germline loops: CDR1 SGHTA, CDR2 FQGNSA. V lost 2 bases and J 1 base, leaving 10 bases between the germline ends. The CDR3 runs 15 residues.

The chain carries TRBV2 and TRBJ1-6; TRBD1 is a possible D gene (5 bases). CDR3 size: 15 residues. Germline V gene data show CDR1 as SNHLY and CDR2 as FYNNEI. V lost 7 bases and J 7 bases, leaving 17 bases between the germline ends. This CDR3 reads CASTDFDRRNSPLHF. The DNA of the CDR3 is TGTGCCAGCACCGACTTCGACAGAAGAAATTCACCCCTCCACTTT. The variable domain in full, with the rest retrieved from reference TRBV2 and TRBJ1-6, is EPEVTQTPSHQVTQMGQEVILRCVPISNHLYFYWYRQILGQKVEFLVSFYNNEISEKSEIFDDQFSVERPDGSNFTLKIRSTKLEDSAMYFCASTDFDRRNSPLHFGNGTRLTVT.

The chain joins TRBV4-2 to TRBJ1-2; D is unclear. The CDR3 spans 13 residues. Trimming pared 0 bases from V and 5 bases from J, leaving 7 bases between. Germline CDR1 is LGHNA and CDR2 is YNFKEQ. CDR3 sequence reads: CASSQDPDYGYTF. The CDR3 nucleotides read TGTGCCAGCAGCCAAGATCCCGATTATGGCTACACCTTC.

This clone was seen more than once but under ten times. The same CDR3 is also encoded by other DNA sequences in this sample. The chain uses TRBV11-3 and TRBJ2-1, with D unclear. Germline V gene lookup returns CDR1 SGHNT and CDR2 YENEEA. The V gene lost 1 base and the J gene lost 5 bases, with 6 bases spanning the gap. This CDR3 comprises 13 residues. The CDR3 coding sequence is TGTGCCAGCAGCTTAGGTCGGAACAATGAGCAGTTCTTC. It translates to CASSLGRNNEQFF. Full variable domain (remainder filled in from reference TRBV11-3 and TRBJ2-1): EAGVVQSPRYKIIEKKQPVAFWCNPISGHNTLYWYLQNLGQGPELLIRYENEEAVDDSQLPKDRFSAERLKGVDSTLKIQPAELGDSAVYLCASSLGRNNEQFFGPGTRLTVL.

This chain links TRBV5-5 with TRBJ2-5, with 10 bases identical to TRBD1. This CDR3 contains 17 residues. V was clipped by 4 bases and J by 5 bases; unmatched bases: 14. In germline, CDR1 is SGHKS, CDR2 YYEKEE (reference sequence). CDR3 in amino acids: CASSVMTGGAEGETQYF. DNA of the CDR3: TGTGCCAGCAGCGTCATGACAGGGGGCGCGGAAGGCGAGACCCAGTACTTC.

The J gene is TRBJ2-3, the V gene TRBV4-2; TRBD2 aligns across 11 bases. The V and J ends lost 6 bases and 6 bases, in that order; junction bases with no gene match: 8. The germline CDR1 and CDR2 sequences are LGHNA and YNFKEQ. The CDR3 extends over 15 amino acids. CDR3 region: CASRLAGGRVDTQYF. As DNA, the CDR3 is TGTGCCAGCAGGCTAGCGGGGGGCCGCGTTGATACGCAGTATTTT.

Only a few counts were recorded for this clone. V and J are TRBV27 and TRBJ2-3; D assignment may be TRBD1 or TRBD2 (5 bases each). This CDR3 has 12 amino acids. Germline V gives CDR1 MNHEY, CDR2 SMNVEV (reference sequence). V lost 1 base and J lost 14, with 13 bases in between. The CDR3 nucleotides are TGTGCCAGCAGTTTATTTGGGGACCCTCCGTATTTT. This gives the protein CASSLFGDPPYF.

The rearrangement joins TRBV2 to TRBJ1-1; no reliable D call. With 3 bases removed from V and 5 bases from J, the gap between germline ends came to 13 bases. The CDR3 extends over 14 amino acids. CDR1 is SNHLY and CDR2 is FYNNEI in the germline V gene. Written as DNA, the CDR3 is TGTGCCAGCAGTGATCACCGGGTCGGTACTGAAGCTTTCTTT. Amino acid sequence: CASSDHRVGTEAFF. Combining the CDR3 with reference TRBV2 and TRBJ1-1 gives the whole variable domain EPEVTQTPSHQVTQMGQEVILRCVPISNHLYFYWYRQILGQKVEFLVSFYNNEISEKSEIFDDQFSVERPDGSNFTLKIRSTKLEDSAMYFCASSDHRVGTEAFFGQGTRLTVV.

The chain has TRBV29-1 and TRBJ1-6; D perhaps matches TRBD1 (5 bases). Germline values: CDR1 SQVTM, CDR2 ANQGSEA. Trimming pared 4 bases from V and 6 bases from J, leaving 10 bases between. The CDR3 totals 13 residues. CDR3 sequence (DNA): TGCAGCGTTGGTGAGGGGTTTAATTCACCCCTCCACTTT. Protein product: CSVGEGFNSPLHF.

The rearrangement links TRBV5-1 to TRBJ1-5, with no clear D. Germline V lookup: CDR1 SGHRS, CDR2 YFSETQ. The CDR3 runs to 14 residues. Trimming removed 4 bases from V and 0 bases from J, with 8 bases in between. CDR3: CASSQTLSNQPQHF. CDR3 coding DNA: TGCGCCAGCAGCCAAACCCTTAGCAATCAGCCCCAGCATTTT.

This sequence joins TRBV28 and TRBJ1-2; no clear D. Germline-derived CDR1 and CDR2 are MDHEN and SYDVKM. The CDR3 consists of 14 residues. V lost 5 bases and J lost 7, with 17 bases in between. CDR3 sequence reads: CASSGGSDHFGYTF. The CDR3 nucleotides read TGTGCCAGCAGTGGCGGGTCGGATCATTTTGGCTACACCTTC.

V usage is TRBV29-1 and J usage is TRBJ2-7; D might be TRBD1 or TRBD2, each matching 5 bases. Deletions cut 6 bases from V and 1 base from J, with 13 bases between. CDR1 is SQVTM, CDR2 ANQGSEA, per germline. The CDR3 runs 13 residues. Here the CDR3 DNA reads TGCAGCGTCATTTGGGACGGATCCTACGAGCAGTACTTC. Translation: CSVIWDGSYEQYF.